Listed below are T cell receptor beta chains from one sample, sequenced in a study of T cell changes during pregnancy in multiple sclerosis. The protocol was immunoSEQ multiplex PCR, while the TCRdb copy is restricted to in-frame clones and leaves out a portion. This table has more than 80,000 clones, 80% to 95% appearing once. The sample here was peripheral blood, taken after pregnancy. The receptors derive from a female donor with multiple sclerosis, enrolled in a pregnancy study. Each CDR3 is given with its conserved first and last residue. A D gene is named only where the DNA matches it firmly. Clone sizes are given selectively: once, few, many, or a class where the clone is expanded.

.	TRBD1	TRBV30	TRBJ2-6	TGTGCCTGCCGGACAGGACCCCCCGTCCTGACTTTC	CACRTGPPVLTF
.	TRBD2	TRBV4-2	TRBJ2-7	TGTGCCAGCAGCCAGTCCGGACTAGAGGTTTGGGAGCAGTACTTC	CASSQSGLEVWEQYF
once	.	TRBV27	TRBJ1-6	TGTGCCAGCAGGTTCGCAGGGCTTAATTCACCCCTCCACTTT	CASRFAGLNSPLHF
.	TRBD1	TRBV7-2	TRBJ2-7	TGTGCCAGCAGCTGGGGGACAGGTAGCTACGAGCAGTACTTC	CASSWGTGSYEQYF
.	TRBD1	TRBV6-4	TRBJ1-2	TGTGCCAGCAGTGACTGGGCAGGGGGCTATGGCTACACCTTC	CASSDWAGGYGYTF
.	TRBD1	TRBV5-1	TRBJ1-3	TGCGCCAGCAGCCACTCAATGACAGGGTCTGATGGAAACACCATATATTTT	CASSHSMTGSDGNTIYF
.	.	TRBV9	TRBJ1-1	TGTGCCAGCAGCGTACTGGGCGAGAGTGCGCGGGACACTGAAGCTTTCTTT	CASSVLGESARDTEAFF
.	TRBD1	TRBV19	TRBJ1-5	TGTGCCAGTAGTCCCCGACAGGGGACTTATCAGCCCCAGCATTTT	CASSPRQGTYQPQHF
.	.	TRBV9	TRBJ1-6	TGTGCCAGCAGCGTAGCTCCCCAACCAGAGCGTTCACCCCTCCACTTT	CASSVAPQPERSPLHF
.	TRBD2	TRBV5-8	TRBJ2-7	TGTGCCAGCAGCTACGGGAGGGCCGACGAGCAGTACTTC	CASSYGRADEQYF
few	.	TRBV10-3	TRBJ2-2	TGTGCCATCAGCGGGGGGGGGACAGCCAACACCGGGGAGCTGTTTTTT	CAISGGGTANTGELFF